This TCR beta chain was sequenced during a study of early T cells in non-severe SARS-CoV-2 infection. TCRdb ran MiXCR on the 5' RACE reads and lists one entry per CDR3 protein. The table includes tens of thousands of distinct CDR3 sequences, approximately 9.9% detected once. The CDR3 has 14 amino acids. CDR1 and CDR2 (germline): SGHRS, YFSETQ. V was clipped by 4 bases and J by 0 bases, with 11 bases between them. A few counts support this clonotype. The receptor comes from an adult who was a healthcare worker with PCR-confirmed SARS-CoV-2 infection or an uninfected control (not recorded which). The chain has TRBV5-1 and TRBJ2-7, with D possibly being TRBD1 (6 bases). What was sequenced was whole blood. CDR3 DNA sequence: TGCGCCAGCAGCCCCACAGGGAGCTCCTACGAGCAGTACTTC. This encodes CASSPTGSSYEQYF.